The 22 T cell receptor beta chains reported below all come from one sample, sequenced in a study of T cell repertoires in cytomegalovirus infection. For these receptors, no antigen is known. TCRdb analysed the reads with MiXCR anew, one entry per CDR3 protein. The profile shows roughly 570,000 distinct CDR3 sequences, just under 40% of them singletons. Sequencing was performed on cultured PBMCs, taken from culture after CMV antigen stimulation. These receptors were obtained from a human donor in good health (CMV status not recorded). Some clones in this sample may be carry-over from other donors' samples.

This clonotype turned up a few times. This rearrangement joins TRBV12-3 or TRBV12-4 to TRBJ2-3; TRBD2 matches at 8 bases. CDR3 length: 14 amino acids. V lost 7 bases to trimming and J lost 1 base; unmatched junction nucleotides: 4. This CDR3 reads CASNQRGRTDTQYF. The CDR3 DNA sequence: TGTGCCAGCAACCAGCGGGGGCGCACAGATACGCAGTATTTT.

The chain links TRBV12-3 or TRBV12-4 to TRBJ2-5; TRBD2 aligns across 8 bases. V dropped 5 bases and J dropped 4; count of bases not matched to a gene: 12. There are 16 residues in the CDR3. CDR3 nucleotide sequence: TGTGCCAGCAGTACTATCGGGAGGGCCTTAGGAGAGACCCAGTACTTC. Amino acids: CASSTIGRALGETQYF.

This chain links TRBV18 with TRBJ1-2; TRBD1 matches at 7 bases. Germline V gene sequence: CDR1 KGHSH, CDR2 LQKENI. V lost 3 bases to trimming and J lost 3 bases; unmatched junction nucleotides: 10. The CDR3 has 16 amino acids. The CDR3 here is CASSPPDRVWDYGYTF. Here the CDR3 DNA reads TGTGCCAGCTCACCCCCCGACAGGGTATGGGACTATGGCTACACCTTC.

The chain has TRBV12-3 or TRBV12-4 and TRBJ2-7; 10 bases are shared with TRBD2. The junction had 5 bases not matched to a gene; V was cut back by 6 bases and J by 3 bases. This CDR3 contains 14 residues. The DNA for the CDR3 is TGTGCCAGCAGCCGTAGCGGGGGGCACTACGAGCAGTACTTC. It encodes CASSRSGGHYEQYF.

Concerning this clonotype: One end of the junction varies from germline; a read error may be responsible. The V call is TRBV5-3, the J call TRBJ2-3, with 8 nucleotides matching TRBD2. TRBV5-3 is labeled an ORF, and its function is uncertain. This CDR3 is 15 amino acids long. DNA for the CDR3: TGTGCCAGCAGCTTGGTTGGTAGCGGGGCAGATACGCAGTATTTT. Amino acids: CASSLVGSGADTQYF.

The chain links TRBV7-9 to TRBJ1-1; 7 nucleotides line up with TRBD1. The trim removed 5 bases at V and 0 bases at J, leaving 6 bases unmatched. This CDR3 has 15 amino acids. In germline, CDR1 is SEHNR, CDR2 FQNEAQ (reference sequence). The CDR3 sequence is CASSTYTGVNTEAFF. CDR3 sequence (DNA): TGTGCCAGCAGCACCTACACAGGGGTGAACACTGAAGCTTTCTTT. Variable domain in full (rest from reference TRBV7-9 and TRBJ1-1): DTGVSQNPRHKITKRGQNVTFRCDPISEHNRLYWYRQTLGQGPEFLTYFQNEAQLEKSRLLSDRFSAERPKGSFSTLEIQRTEQGDSAMYLCASSTYTGVNTEAFFGQGTRLTVV.

CDR3 DNA sequence: TGTGCCAGCAGCCACTTTGCGGGGGGACGGACTTATGGCTACACCTTC. This codes for CASSHFAGGRTYGYTF. The chain has TRBV5-3 and TRBJ1-2, with a weak D call TRBD1 (5 bases). TRBV5-3 is sorted into the ORF group, with uncertain function. Trimming took 8 bases from V and 5 from J, leaving 25 bases between them. This CDR3 comprises 16 residues.

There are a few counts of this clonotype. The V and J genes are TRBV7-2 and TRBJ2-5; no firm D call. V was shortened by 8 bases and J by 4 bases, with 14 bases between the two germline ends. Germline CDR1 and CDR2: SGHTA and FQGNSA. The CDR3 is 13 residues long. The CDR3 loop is CASGEQTRETQYF. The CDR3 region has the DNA TGTGCCAGCGGAGAGCAGACACGAGAGACCCAGTACTTC. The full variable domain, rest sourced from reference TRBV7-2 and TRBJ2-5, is GAGVSQSPSNKVTEKGKDVELRCDPISGHTALYWYRQSLGQGLEFLIYFQGNSAPDKSGLPSDRFSAERTGGSVSTLTIQRTQQEDSAVYLCASGEQTRETQYFGPGTRLLVL.

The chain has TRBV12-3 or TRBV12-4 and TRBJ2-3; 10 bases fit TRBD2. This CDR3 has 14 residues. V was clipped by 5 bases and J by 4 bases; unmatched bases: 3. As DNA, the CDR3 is TGTGCCAGCAGTACACTAGCGGGGTCAGATACGCAGTATTTT. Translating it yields CASSTLAGSDTQYF.

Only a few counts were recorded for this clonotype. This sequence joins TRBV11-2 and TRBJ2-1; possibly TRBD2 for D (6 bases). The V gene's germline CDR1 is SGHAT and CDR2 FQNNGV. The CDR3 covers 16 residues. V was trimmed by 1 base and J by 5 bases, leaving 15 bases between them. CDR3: CASSLGGLWVNNEQFF. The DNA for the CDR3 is TGTGCCAGCAGCTTAGGAGGACTATGGGTTAACAATGAGCAGTTCTTC.

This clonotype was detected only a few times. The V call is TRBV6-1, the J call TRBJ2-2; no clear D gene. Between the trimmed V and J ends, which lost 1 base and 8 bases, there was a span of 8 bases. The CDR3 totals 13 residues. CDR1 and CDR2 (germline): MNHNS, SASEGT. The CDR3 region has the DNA TGTGCCAGCAGTGAAGTATTTGGGGGGGAGCTGTTTTTT. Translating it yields CASSEVFGGELFF.

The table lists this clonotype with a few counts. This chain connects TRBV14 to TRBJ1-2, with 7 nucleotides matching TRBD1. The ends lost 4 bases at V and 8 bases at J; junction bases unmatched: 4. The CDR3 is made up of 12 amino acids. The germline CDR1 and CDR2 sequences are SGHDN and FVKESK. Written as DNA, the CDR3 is TGTGCCAGCAGCCGGGACAGACGGGGCTACACCTTC. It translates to CASSRDRRGYTF. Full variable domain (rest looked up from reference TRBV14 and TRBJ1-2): EAGVTQFPSHSVIEKGQTVTLRCDPISGHDNLYWYRRVMGKEIKFLLHFVKESKQDESGMPNNRFLAERTGGTYSTLKVQPAELEDSGVYFCASSRDRRGYTFGSGTRLTVV.

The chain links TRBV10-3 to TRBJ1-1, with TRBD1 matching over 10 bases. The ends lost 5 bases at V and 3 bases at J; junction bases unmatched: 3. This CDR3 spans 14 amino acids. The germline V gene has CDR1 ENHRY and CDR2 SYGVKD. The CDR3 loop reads CAISRTGGDTEAFF. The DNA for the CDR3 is TGTGCCATCAGTAGGACAGGGGGGGACACTGAAGCTTTCTTT.

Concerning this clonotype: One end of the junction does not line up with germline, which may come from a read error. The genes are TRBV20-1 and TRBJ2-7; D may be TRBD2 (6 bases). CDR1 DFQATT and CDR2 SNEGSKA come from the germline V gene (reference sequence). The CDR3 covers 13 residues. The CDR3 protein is CSARVTSSSEQYF. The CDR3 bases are TGCAGTGCTAGAGTCACTAGCTCCTCCGAGCAGTACTTC.

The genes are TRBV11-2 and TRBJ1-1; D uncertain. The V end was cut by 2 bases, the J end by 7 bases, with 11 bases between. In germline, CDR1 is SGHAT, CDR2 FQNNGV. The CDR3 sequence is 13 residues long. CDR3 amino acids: CASSLSPRDEAFF. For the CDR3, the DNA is TGTGCCAGCAGCTTAAGTCCACGTGATGAAGCTTTCTTT. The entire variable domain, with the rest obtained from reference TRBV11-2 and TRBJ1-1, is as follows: EAGVAQSPRYKIIEKRQSVAFWCNPISGHATLYWYQQILGQGPKLLIQFQNNGVVDDSQLPKDRFSAERLKGVDSTLKIQPAKLEDSAVYLCASSLSPRDEAFFGQGTRLTVV.

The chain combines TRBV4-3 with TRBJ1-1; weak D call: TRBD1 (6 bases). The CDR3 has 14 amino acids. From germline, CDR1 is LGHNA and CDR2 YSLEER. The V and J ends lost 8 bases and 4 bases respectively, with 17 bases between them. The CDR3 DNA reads TGCGCCAGCGGTCGGGGGGGCCCGGGCACTGAAGCTTTCTTT. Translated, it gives CASGRGGPGTEAFF.

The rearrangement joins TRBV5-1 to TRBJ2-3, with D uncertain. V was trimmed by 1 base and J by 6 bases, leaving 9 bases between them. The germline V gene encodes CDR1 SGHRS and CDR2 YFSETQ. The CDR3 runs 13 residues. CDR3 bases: TGCGCCAGCAGCTTGTTCGGAGAGGATACGCAGTATTTT. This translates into CASSLFGEDTQYF.

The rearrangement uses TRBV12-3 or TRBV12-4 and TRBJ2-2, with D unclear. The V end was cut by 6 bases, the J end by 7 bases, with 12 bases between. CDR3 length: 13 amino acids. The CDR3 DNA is TGTGCCAGCAGCCCCCGGCCAGGCGGGGAGCTGTTTTTT. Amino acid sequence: CASSPRPGGELFF.

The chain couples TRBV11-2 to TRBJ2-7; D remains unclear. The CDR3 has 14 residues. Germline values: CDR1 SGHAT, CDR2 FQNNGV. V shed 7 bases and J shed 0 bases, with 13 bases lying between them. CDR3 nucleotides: TGTGCCAGCACCCCCCGGGTGAGCTCCTACGAGCAGTACTTC. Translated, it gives CASTPRVSSYEQYF.

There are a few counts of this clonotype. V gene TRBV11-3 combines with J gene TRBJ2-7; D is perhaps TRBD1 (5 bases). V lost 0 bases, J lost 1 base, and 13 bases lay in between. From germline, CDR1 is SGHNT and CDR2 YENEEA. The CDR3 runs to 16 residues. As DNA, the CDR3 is TGTGCCAGCAGCTTAGATTCCCCGACAGAATCCTACGAGCAGTACTTC. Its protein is CASSLDSPTESYEQYF.

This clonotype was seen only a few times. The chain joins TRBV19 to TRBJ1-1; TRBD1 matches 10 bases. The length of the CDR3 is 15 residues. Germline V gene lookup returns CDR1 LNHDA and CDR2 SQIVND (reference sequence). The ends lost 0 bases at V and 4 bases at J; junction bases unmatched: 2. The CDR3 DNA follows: TGTGCCAGTAGTATAGATCGGACAGGGGGCACTGAAGCTTTCTTT. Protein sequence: CASSIDRTGGTEAFF.

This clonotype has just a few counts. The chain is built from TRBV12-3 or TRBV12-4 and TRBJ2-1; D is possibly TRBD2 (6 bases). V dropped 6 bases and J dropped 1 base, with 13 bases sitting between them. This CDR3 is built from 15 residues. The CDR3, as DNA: TGTGCCAGCAGCGCGGGGATGGGGTCCTACAATGAGCAGTTCTTC. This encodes CASSAGMGSYNEQFF.